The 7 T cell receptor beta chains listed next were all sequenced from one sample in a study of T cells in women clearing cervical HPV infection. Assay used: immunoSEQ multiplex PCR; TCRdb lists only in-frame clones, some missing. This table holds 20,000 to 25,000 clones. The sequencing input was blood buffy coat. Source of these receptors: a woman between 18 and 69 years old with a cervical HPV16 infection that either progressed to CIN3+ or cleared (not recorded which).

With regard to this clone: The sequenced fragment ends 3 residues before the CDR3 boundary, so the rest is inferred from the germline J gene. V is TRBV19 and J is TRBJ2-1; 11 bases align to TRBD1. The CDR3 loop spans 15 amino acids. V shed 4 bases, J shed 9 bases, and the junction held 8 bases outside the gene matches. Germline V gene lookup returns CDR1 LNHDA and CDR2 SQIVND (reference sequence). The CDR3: CASSTPGTGGTEQFF. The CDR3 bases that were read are TGTGCCAGTAGTACCCCCGGGACAGGGGGGACTGAG.

The sequenced CDR3 bases are TGTGCCAGTAGTATCCAGGGGCAGAACTATGGC. This codes for CASSIQGQNYG. The full CDR3 protein reads CASSIQGQNYGYTF. The rearrangement uses TRBV19 and TRBJ1-2, with a possible D match to TRBD1 (6 bases). The DNA ends 3 residues before the CDR3 does, and the rest of the CDR3 is filled in from the germline J gene. The germline gives CDR1 LNHDA, CDR2 SQIVND (reference sequence). CDR3 size: 14 residues. V was cut by 3 bases and J by 2 bases, with 10 bases left in between.

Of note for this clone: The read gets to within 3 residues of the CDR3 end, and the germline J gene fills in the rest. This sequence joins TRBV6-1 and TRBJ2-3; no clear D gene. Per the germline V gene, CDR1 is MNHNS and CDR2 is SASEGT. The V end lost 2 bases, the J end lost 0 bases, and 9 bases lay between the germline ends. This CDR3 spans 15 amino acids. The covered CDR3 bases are TGTGCCAGCAGTGAAAGTGATACTAGCACAGATACG. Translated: CASSESDTSTDT. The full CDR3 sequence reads CASSESDTSTDTQYF.

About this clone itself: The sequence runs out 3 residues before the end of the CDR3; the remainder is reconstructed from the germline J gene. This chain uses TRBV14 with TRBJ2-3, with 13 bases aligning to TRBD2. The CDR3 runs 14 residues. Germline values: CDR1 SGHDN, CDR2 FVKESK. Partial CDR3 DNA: TGTGCCAGCAGCCGCGGACTAGCGGGAGTTTCG. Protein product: CASSRGLAGVS. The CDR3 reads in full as CASSRGLAGVSQYF.

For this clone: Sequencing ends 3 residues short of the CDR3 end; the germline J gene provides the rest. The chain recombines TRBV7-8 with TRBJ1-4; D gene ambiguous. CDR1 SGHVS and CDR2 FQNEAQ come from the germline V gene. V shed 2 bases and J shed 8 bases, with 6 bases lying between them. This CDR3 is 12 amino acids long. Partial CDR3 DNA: TGTGCCAGCAGCTTAACAGAAGAAAAA. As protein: CASSLTEEK. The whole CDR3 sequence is CASSLTEEKLFF. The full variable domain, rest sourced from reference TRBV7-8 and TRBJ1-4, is GAGVSQSPRYKVAKRGQDVALRCDPISGHVSLFWYQQALGQGPEFLTYFQNEAQLDKSGLPSDRFFAERPEGSVSTLKIQRTQQEDSAVYLCASSLTEEKLFFGSGTQLSVL.

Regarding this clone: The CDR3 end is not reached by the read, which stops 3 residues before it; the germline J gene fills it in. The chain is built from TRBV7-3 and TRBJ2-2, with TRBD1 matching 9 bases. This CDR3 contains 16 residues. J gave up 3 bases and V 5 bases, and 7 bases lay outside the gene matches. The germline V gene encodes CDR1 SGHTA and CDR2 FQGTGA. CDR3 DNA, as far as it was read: TGTGCCAGCAGCACCTACAGGGGGCAGGACACCGGGGAG. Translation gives CASSTYRGQDTGE. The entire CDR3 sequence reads CASSTYRGQDTGELFF.

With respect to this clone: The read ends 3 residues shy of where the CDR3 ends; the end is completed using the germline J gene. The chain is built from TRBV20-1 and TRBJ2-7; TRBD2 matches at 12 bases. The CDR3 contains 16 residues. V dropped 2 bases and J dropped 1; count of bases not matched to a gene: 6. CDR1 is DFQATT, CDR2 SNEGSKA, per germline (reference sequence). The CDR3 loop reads CSARLLAGGNSYEQYF. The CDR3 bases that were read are TGCAGTGCTAGATTACTAGCGGGAGGCAATTCCTACGAG.